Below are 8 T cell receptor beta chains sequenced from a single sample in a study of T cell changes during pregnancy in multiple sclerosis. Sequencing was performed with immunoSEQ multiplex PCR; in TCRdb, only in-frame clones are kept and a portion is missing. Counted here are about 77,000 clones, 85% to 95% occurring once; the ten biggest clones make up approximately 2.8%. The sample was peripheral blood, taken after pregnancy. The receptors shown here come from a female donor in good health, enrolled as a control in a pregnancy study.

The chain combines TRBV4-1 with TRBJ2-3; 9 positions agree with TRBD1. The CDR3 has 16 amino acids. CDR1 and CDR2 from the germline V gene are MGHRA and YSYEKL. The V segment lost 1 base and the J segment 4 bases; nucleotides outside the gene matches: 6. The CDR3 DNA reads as TGCGCCAGCAGCCAAGGTCGGGACAGGGTTTCAGATACGCAGTATTTT. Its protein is CASSQGRDRVSDTQYF.

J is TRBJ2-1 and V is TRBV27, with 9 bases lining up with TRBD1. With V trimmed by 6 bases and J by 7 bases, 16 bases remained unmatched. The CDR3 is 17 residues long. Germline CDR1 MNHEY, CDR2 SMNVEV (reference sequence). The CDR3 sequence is CASSIISHRGLMNEQFF. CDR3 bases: TGTGCCAGCAGCATTATTTCACACAGGGGGCTGATGAATGAGCAGTTCTTC.

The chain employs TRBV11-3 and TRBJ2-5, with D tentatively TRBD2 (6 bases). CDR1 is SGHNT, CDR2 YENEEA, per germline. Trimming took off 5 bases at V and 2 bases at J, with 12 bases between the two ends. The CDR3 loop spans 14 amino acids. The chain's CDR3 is CASSLTGTQETQYF. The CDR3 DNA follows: TGTGCCAGCAGCCTTACCGGGACTCAAGAGACCCAGTACTTC.

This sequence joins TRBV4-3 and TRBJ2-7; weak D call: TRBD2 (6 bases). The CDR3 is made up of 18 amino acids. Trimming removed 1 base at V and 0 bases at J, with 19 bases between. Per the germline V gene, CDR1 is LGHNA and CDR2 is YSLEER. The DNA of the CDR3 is TGCGCCAGCAGCCAAGGTCCCCCAGACGCCGGGAGCTCCTACGAGCAGTACTTC. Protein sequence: CASSQGPPDAGSSYEQYF.

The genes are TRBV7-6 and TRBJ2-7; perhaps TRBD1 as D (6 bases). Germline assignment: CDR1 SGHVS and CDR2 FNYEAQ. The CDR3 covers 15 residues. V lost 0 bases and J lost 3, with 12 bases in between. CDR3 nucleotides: TGTGCCAGCAGCTTAGCGGGGGCCGGATTCTACGAGCAGTACTTC. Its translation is CASSLAGAGFYEQYF.

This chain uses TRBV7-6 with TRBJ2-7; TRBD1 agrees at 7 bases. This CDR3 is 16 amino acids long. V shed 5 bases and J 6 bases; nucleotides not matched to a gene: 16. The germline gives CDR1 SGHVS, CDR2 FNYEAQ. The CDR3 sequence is CASSAGQAMTLSEQYF. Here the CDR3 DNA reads TGTGCCAGCAGCGCAGGACAGGCAATGACTTTGAGCGAGCAGTACTTC.

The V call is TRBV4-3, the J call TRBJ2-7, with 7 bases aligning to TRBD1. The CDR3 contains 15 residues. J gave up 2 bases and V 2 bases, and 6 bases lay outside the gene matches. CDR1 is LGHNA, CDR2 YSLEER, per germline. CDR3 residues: CASSQYAGGTYEQYF. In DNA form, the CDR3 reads TGCGCCAGCAGCCAATATGCAGGGGGAACCTACGAGCAGTACTTC.

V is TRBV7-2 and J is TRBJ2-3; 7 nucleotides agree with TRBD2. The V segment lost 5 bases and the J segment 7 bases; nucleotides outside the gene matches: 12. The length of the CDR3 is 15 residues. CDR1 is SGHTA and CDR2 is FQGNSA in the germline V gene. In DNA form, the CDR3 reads TGTGCCAGCAGCCAACGGGACTTGGGAGGGAATACGCAGTATTTT. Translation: CASSQRDLGGNTQYF.